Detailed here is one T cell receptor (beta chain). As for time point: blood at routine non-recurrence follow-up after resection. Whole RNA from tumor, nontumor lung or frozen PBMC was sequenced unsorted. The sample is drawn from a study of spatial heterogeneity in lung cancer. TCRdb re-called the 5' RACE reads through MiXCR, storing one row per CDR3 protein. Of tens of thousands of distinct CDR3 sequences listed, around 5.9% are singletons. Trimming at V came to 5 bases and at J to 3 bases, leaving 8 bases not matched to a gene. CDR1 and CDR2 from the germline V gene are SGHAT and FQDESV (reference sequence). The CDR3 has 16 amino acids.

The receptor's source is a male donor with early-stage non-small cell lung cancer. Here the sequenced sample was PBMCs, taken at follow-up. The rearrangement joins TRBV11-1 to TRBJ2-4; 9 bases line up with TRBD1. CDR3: CASSQTGGRGKNIQYF. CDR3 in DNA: TGTGCCAGCAGCCAAACAGGGGGCCGCGGCAAAAACATTCAGTACTTC.